This T cell receptor (beta chain) was identified in a study of T cell clonality in common variable immunodeficiency (dated by TCRdb to the mid-2010s). Paper-wide results and their limitations: Even though DNA input was equal, the average per sample came to 80,000 to 100,000 unique sequences for controls compared with approximately 29,000 for CVID samples. CVID TCRbeta sequences were reported to have fewer deletions and N-nucleotide insertions and to lack highly modified clones with 13 or more V deletions. According to the authors, figuring out what caused the increased clonality in CVID would require sequencing the repertoires of T cell subpopulations. TCRbeta clonality was higher in CVID subjects than in healthy controls (t-test p = 0.018), and the increase was most characteristic of about a third of subjects. Differences among patients in the CVID cohort limited the correlations between repertoire features and clinical complications. Fewer TCRbeta clones were shared among CVID subjects than among healthy controls (p < 0.0001).

CDR1 and CDR2, looked up from the germline V gene, are SGHNT and YENEEA. From the cysteine up to the phenylalanine, the CDR3 has a length of 13 residues. Only the CDR3 bases that were read are kept: 30 of them, in frame from base 1. Trimming costs V 8 bases and J 1 base, and their ends lie 9 bases apart. Standard criteria, namely reduction of serum IgG, IgA and/or IgM below the normal range together with specific antibody deficiency, were applied for the diagnosis of CVID. The CVID group comprised some 45 subjects, about 15 female and 30 or so male, aged 9 to 64 years with a mean age of roughly 36. Predominantly Caucasian heritage was noted among both the CVID patients and the healthy controls. At the time of study participation, every CVID subject had been on replacement immunoglobulin therapy for at least one year. No CVID subject was ill or taking immunomodulatory or immunosuppressive medication when blood was collected. Heparinized peripheral whole blood samples of roughly 5 to 9 ml were obtained from each donor. TCRbeta CDR3 repertoires were sequenced from genomic DNA of adults with common variable immune deficiency (CVID) and healthy adult controls. Diluted blood was density-centrifuged over Hypaque 1077 or Ficoll-Paque to isolate peripheral blood mononuclear cells. Genomic DNA was obtained from unsorted mononuclear cells using either Qiagen column purification or a centrifugation-based method.

For sequencing, equivalent amounts of genomic DNA were input from CVID and control samples. For every sample, a 60 bp segment covering the rearranged TCRbeta CDR3 region was amplified and then sequenced. The immunoSEQ assay, a bias-corrected multiplex PCR with high-throughput sequencing, was employed for TCRbeta amplification. In the paper's pipeline: Each unique nucleotide sequence was treated as a clone and annotated with V, D and J genes, copy number and frequency. Sequences were labeled productive if in frame, and non-productive if out of frame or containing stop codons. As previously described, clonality was calculated on the basis of Shannon's entropy. The predicted amino acid sequences of productive clones were used to derive the mean CDR3 Kyte-Doolittle hydropathy. Hierarchical clustering of scaled V gene usage was performed with the R hclust function using Manhattan distance and complete linkage. To assess clone sharing by CDR3 amino acid sequence, 12 repertoires per group were resampled over 100 rounds. The repertoires were screened for 65 to 75 published EBV-specific TCRbeta sequences and 200 to 250 published CMV-specific TCRbeta sequences. A couple of CVID samples yielding fewer than 10,000 sequences were excluded from analysis, leaving approximately 40 CVID repertoires. What TCRdb holds here is the immuneACCESS table cut down to in-frame rearrangements. Part of the clones is not present; checked against another copy, under half of the missing clones reflect an unresolved V gene, and the others are unexplained. V and J calls and clone size are copied from that table; D and trimming were computed from the DNA. For this sample, about 23,000 clones appear and none is a singleton. Roughly 9% of the sample is in the top ten clones.

Turning to this clone: Its antigen specificity is not known. The read stops 3 residues short of the end of the CDR3; the missing end is completed from the germline J gene.

Input material: peripheral blood mononuclear cells. This chain joins TRBV11-3 to TRBJ2-1; TRBD2 might be the D gene, on 7 matching bases. This clonotype was sampled from a human donor with common variable immunodeficiency. CDR3 region: CASGGASYNEQFF. The DNA read from the CDR3 is TGTGCCAGCGGGGGGGCTTCCTACAATGAG.